This T cell receptor beta chain was observed in a study of PD-1 blockade in mismatch repair-deficient tumors. Study observations and caveats: After pembrolizumab, tumor-resident clones rose rapidly, then generally contracted before radiologic responses.

V trimming: 2 bases; J trimming: 0 bases; junction bases outside the gene matches: 16. CDR1 is GTSNPN and CDR2 is SVGIG in the germline V gene (reference sequence). CDR3 length equals 19 residues. TCR sequencing covered a few patients who responded to pembrolizumab. Here immunoSEQ multiplex PCR was the method, and the copy in TCRdb shows in-frame clones only, minus some. The sample includes some 100,000 clones, over 75% of them seen just once. This clone was picked up one time. Its antigen is not known. The chain combines TRBV30 with TRBJ1-3, with TRBD1 matching over 7 bases. The input for sequencing was peripheral blood, taken roughly 35 weeks after starting pembrolizumab. This TCR was recovered from an adult with mismatch repair-deficient cancer. The CDR3 DNA reads TGTGCCTGGAGTCTGGGGACAGCCGGCTCTAGGAGCTCTGGAAACACCATATATTTT. Protein: CAWSLGTAGSRSSGNTIYF. The full variable domain, completed using reference TRBV30 and TRBJ1-3, is SQTIHQWPATLVQPVGSPLSLECTVEGTSNPNLYWYRQAAGRGLQLLFYSVGIGQISSEVPQNLSASRPQDRQFILSSKKLLLSDSGFYLCAWSLGTAGSRSSGNTIYFGEGSWLTVV.